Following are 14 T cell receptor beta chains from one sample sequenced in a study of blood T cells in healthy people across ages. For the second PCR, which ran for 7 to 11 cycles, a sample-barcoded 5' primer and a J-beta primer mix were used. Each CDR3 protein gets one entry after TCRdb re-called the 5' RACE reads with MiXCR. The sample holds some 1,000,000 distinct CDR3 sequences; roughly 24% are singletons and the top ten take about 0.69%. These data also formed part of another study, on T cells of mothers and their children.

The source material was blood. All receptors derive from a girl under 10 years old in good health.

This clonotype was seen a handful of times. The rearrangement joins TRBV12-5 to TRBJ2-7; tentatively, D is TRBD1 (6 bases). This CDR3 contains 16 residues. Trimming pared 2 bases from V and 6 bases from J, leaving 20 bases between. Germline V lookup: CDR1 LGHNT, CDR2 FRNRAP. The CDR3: CASGLLPGHRPGEQYF. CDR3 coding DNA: TGTGCTAGTGGTTTGCTCCCGGGACACCGTCCTGGCGAGCAGTACTTC.

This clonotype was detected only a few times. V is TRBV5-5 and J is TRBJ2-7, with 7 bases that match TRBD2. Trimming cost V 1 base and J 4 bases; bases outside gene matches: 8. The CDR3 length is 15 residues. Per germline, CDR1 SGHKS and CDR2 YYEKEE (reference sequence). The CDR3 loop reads CASSLSAGNPYEQYF. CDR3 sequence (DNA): TGTGCCAGCAGCTTGTCAGCGGGAAACCCTTACGAGCAGTACTTC. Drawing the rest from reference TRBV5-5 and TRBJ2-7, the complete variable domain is DAGVTQSPTHLIKTRGQQVTLRCSPISGHKSVSWYQQVLGQGPQFIFQYYEKEERGRGNFPDRFSARQFPNYSSELNVNALLLGDSALYLCASSLSAGNPYEQYFGPGTRLTVT.

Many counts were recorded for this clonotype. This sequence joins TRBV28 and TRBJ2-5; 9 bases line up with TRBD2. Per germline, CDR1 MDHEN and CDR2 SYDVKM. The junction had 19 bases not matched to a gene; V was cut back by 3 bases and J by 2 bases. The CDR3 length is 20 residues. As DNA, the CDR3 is TGTGCCAGCAGTTTTATGTTCGGTAGCGGGAGCCCACAATCTCAAGAGACCCAGTACTTC. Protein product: CASSFMFGSGSPQSQETQYF.

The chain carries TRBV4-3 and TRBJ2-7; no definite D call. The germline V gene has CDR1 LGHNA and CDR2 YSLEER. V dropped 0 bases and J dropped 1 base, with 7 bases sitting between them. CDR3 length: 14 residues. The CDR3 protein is CASSQDTESYEQYF. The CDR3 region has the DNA TGCGCCAGCAGCCAAGATACGGAATCCTACGAGCAGTACTTC.

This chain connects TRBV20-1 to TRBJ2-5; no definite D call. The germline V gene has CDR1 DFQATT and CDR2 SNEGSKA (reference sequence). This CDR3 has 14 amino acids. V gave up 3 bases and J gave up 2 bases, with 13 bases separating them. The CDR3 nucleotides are TGCAGTGCTAGGGTGGACCCACTTCAAGAGACCCAGTACTTC. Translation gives CSARVDPLQETQYF.

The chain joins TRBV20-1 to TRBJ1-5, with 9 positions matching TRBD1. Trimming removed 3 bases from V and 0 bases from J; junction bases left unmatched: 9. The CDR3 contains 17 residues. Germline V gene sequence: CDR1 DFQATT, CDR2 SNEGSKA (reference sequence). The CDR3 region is CSASGPGTGNSNQPQHF. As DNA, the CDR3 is TGCAGTGCTAGCGGGCCGGGGACAGGGAATAGCAATCAGCCCCAGCATTTT.

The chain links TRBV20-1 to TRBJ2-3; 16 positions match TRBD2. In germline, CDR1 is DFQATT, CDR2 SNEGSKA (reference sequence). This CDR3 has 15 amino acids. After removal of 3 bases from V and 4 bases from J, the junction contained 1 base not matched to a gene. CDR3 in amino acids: CSARGLAGGSDTQYF. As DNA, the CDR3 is TGCAGTGCTAGGGGACTAGCGGGGGGGTCAGATACGCAGTATTTT.

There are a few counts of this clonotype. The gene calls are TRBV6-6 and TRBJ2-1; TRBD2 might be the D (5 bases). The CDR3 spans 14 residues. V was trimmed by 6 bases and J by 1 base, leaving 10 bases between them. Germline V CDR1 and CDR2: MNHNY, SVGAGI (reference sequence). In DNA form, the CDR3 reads TGTGCCAGCAGCTGTCCGGGGTCCTACAATGAGCAGTTCTTC. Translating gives CASSCPGSYNEQFF.

The CDR3 loop reads CASSQEGTVSYEQYF. CDR3 DNA: TGTGCCAGCAGCCAAGAGGGGACCGTCTCCTACGAGCAGTACTTC. The chain carries TRBV4-2 and TRBJ2-7; either TRBD1 or TRBD2 may fit D (5 bases each). The V end lost 0 bases, the J end lost 0 bases, and 9 bases lay between the germline ends. The CDR3 contains 15 residues. CDR1 and CDR2 (germline): LGHNA, YNFKEQ.

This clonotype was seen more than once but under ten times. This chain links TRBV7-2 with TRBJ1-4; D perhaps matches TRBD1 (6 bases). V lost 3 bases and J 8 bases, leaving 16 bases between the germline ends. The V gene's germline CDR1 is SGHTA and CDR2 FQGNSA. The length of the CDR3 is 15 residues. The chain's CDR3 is CASSFFWGQGEKLFF. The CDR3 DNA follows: TGTGCCAGCAGCTTTTTCTGGGGGCAGGGGGAAAAACTGTTTTTT.

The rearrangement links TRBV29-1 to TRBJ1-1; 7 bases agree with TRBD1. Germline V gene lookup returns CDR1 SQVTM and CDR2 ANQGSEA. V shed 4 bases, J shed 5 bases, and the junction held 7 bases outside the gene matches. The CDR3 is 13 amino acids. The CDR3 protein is CSVGGGTATEAFF. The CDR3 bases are TGCAGCGTTGGAGGGGGGACAGCAACTGAAGCTTTCTTT.

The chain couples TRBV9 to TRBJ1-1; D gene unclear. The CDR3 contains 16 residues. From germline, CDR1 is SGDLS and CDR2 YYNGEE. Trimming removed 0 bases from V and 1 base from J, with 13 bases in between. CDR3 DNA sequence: TGTGCCAGCAGCGTAGTCGGTGGGGTTGGGAACACTGAAGCTTTCTTT. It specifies CASSVVGGVGNTEAFF.

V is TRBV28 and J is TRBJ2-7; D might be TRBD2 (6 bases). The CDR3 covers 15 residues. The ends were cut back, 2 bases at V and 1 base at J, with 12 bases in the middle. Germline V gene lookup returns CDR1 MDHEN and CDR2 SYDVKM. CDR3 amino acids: CASSLDRGISYEQYF. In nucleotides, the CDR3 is TGTGCCAGCAGTTTAGATCGGGGGATATCCTACGAGCAGTACTTC.

The CDR3 region has the DNA TGCAGTGCTAGGGGGATGGGGTATAATTCACCCCTCCACTTT. Its protein is CSARGMGYNSPLHF. V gene TRBV20-1 combines with J gene TRBJ1-6, with D unresolved. The CDR3 covers 14 residues. Trimming removed 3 bases at V and 4 bases at J, with 10 bases between. Germline V lookup: CDR1 DFQATT, CDR2 SNEGSKA (reference sequence).